This TCR beta chain is drawn from a study of Graves' ophthalmopathy and Graves' hyperthyroidism. General study findings and limits: Ophthalmopathy progression prediction by the model yielded a sensitivity of 70.59% and a specificity of less than 75%. Blood contained most expanded thyroid clonotypes exceeding 0.001 frequency.

The table lists this clonotype with a few counts. Its target is unknown. As the template, RNA transcripts were used to amplify TCR beta CDR3 regions. Second-round multiplex PCR came after first-round RT-PCR with HTBI primers. MiXCR, run by TCRdb on the multiplex PCR reads, gives a single entry per CDR3 protein. In the table there are about 700,000 distinct CDR3 sequences, about 44% of which are singletons. Trimming took 6 bases from V and 0 from J; bases not matched to a gene: 9. The CDR3 covers 16 residues. Germline-derived CDR1 and CDR2 are DFQATT and SNEGSKA (reference sequence). Where ophthalmopathy was present, donors had moderate-to-severe activity, CAS ≥3, NOSPECS ≥4 and duration under 3 months. Orbital computed tomography, thyroid ultrasound, TRAb, serum thyroxine and clinical symptoms formed the basis of diagnosis.

The chain recombines TRBV20-1 with TRBJ2-7; 12 bases align to TRBD2. The TCR was taken from an adult man with Graves' ophthalmopathy. The material sequenced was peripheral blood. The CDR3 nucleotides are TGCAGTGCGAGCCCTCGGACTAGCGGGATCTCCTACGAGCAGTACTTC. It is translated as CSASPRTSGISYEQYF.